The 12 T cell receptor beta chains below come from one sample, sequenced in a study of graft-versus-host responses after intestinal transplantation. What these receptors recognize is not known. TCRdb's table, derived via immunoSEQ multiplex PCR, lists solely in-frame clones and lacks some. The sample has more than 80,000 clones; 88% are singletons. The sequenced sample was unstimulated CD4+ T cells sorted from spleen or lymph node cells, obtained before transplant. Receptors were obtained from a human donor who was the organ donor for an intestinal transplant.

The CDR3 is CASSLAQGNEAFF. The CDR3 region has the DNA TGCGCCAGCAGCTTGGCCCAGGGGAATGAAGCTTTCTTT. This chain joins TRBV5-1 and TRBJ1-1, with D maybe TRBD1 (6 bases). The CDR3 has 13 amino acids. CDR1 is SGHRS, CDR2 YFSETQ, per germline. The germline V and J ends were trimmed by 0 bases and 7 bases, with 10 bases remaining between them.

This clone was seen only once. V gene TRBV7-2 combines with J gene TRBJ2-5, with a possible D match to TRBD1 (5 bases). CDR1 and CDR2 (germline): SGHTA, FQGNSA. The V and J ends lost 5 bases and 3 bases respectively, with 13 bases between them. This CDR3 contains 14 residues. CDR3 sequence: CASSRTLGEETQYF. The CDR3 bases are TGTGCCAGCAGCCGGACCCTAGGGGAAGAGACCCAGTACTTC.

J is TRBJ2-2 and V is TRBV19; D ambiguous. Trimming took 7 bases from V and 2 from J, leaving 8 bases between them. This CDR3 region has 13 residues. Germline V CDR1 and CDR2: LNHDA, SQIVND (reference sequence). The CDR3 DNA follows: TGTGCCAGTAACAGCCACAACACCGGGGAGCTGTTTTTT. It translates to CASNSHNTGELFF.

This chain uses TRBV28 with TRBJ1-4; TRBD1 aligns across 7 bases. The CDR3 consists of 15 residues. CDR1 and CDR2 (germline): MDHEN, SYDVKM. The trim removed 4 bases at V and 8 bases at J, leaving 10 bases unmatched. The CDR3 sequence: CASSSPRTGGEKLFF. CDR3 in DNA: TGTGCCAGCAGTTCCCCCCGGACAGGTGGGGAAAAACTGTTTTTT.

The chain recombines TRBV29-1 with TRBJ2-3; TRBD1 matches 9 bases. CDR1 is SQVTM, CDR2 ANQGSEA, per germline. This CDR3 spans 14 amino acids. V was clipped by 7 bases and J by 6 bases; unmatched bases: 11. The CDR3 coding sequence is TGCAGCGCCGGAGGGGGACAGGGTAGCGATACGCAGTATTTT. Protein: CSAGGGQGSDTQYF.

The chain uses TRBV4-1 and TRBJ2-1; TRBD2 might be the D (5 bases). This CDR3 is 16 amino acids long. The V gene's germline CDR1 is MGHRA and CDR2 YSYEKL. Between the trimmed V and J ends, which lost 2 bases and 0 bases, there was a span of 11 bases. DNA of the CDR3: TGCGCCAGCAGCCAAAGAGCGGACCCCTCCTACAATGAGCAGTTCTTC. As protein: CASSQRADPSYNEQFF.

V gene TRBV9 combines with J gene TRBJ2-5; D may be TRBD1 (6 bases). CDR3 length: 13 amino acids. CDR1 is SGDLS, CDR2 YYNGEE, per germline. V was clipped by 0 bases and J by 4 bases, with 7 bases between them. Here the CDR3 DNA reads TGTGCCAGCAGCGTAGGGACAGCAGAGACCCAGTACTTC. Its protein is CASSVGTAETQYF.

The chain couples TRBV30 to TRBJ1-6; 11 bases map to TRBD1. Per the germline V gene, CDR1 is GTSNPN and CDR2 is SVGIG (reference sequence). CDR3 length equals 13 residues. Losses at the gene ends were 5 bases for V and 9 bases for J; bases not matched to a gene: 3. The CDR3 region is CAWGGQGGSPLHF. The CDR3 DNA follows: TGTGCCTGGGGGGGACAGGGGGGTTCACCCCTCCACTTT.

The chain carries TRBV2 and TRBJ1-3, with 7 nucleotides matching TRBD1. V lost 7 bases, J lost 4 bases, and 4 bases stayed unmatched. The CDR3 covers 13 residues. CDR1 is SNHLY, CDR2 FYNNEI, per germline. The CDR3 coding sequence is TGTGCCAGCACCGGGACAGCCGGAAACACCATATATTTT. Protein: CASTGTAGNTIYF.

The rearrangement links TRBV6-1 to TRBJ1-4; TRBD1 is a possible D gene (6 bases). Trimming cost V 2 bases and J 8 bases, with 18 bases left between them. CDR1 and CDR2 (germline): MNHNS, SASEGT. CDR3 length: 16 amino acids. CDR3 DNA sequence: TGTGCCAGCAGTGAAATACCACCGGGGGGCGGGGAAAAACTGTTTTTT. It codes for CASSEIPPGGGEKLFF.

V is TRBV11-2 and J is TRBJ2-7, with 7 bases identical to TRBD1. Germline V gives CDR1 SGHAT, CDR2 FQNNGV. With V trimmed by 4 bases and J by 8 bases, 8 bases remained unmatched. The CDR3 extends over 13 amino acids. The CDR3 region is CASSSGRTGQQYF. The CDR3 bases are TGTGCCAGCAGCTCCGGACGGACAGGCCAGCAGTACTTC.

The CDR3 here is CASSLGTGMNTEAFF. In DNA, the CDR3 is TGTGCCAGCAGCTTGGGGACAGGAATGAACACTGAAGCTTTCTTT. The chain recombines TRBV7-9 with TRBJ1-1; 8 bases match TRBD1. The germline CDR1 and CDR2 sequences are SEHNR and FQNEAQ (reference sequence). After removal of 3 bases from V and 0 bases from J, the junction contained 3 bases not matched to a gene. The CDR3 spans 15 residues.